This T cell receptor beta chain was documented in a study of control samples from healthy donors and cancer patients. Sequenced by immunoSEQ multiplex PCR; TCRdb stores in-frame clones only, minus some. The sample contains 100,000 or so clones, around 88% of which appear only once. The CDR3 contains 14 residues. With 0 bases clipped from V and 9 bases from J, the junction kept 1 base outside the gene matches. Per germline, CDR1 MNHEY and CDR2 SVGAGI. The TCR originated in a man aged 25-45 years in good health. This sequence joins TRBV6-5 and TRBJ1-6, with 8 positions matching TRBD1. The sample was blood. This chain's CDR3 is CASSYSDRGSPLHF. The CDR3, as DNA: TGTGCCAGCAGTTACTCTGACAGGGGTTCACCCCTCCACTTT.